This is a list of T cell receptor beta chains from one sample in a study of tumor and adjacent non-tumor tissue in lung cancer. TCRdb used MiXCR to reprocess the multiplex PCR reads, holding one entry per CDR3 protein. The sample gives tens of thousands of distinct CDR3 sequences, about 61% of which show up once; around a third is in the top ten. The sequenced sample was distant non-tumor lung tissue. Receptor source: a man aged 70-80 years with non-small cell lung cancer. CDR3s include the opening cysteine and the closing phenylalanine or tryptophan. Fields, in order: clone size, D gene, V gene, J gene, CDR3 DNA, CDR3 protein. A D gene is named only where the DNA matches it firmly. Size tells how often a clone was seen (once, few, many) or the class of an expanded clone, and some rows leave it out.

many	-	TRBV12-3/TRBV12-4	TRBJ1-2	TGTGCCAGCACTCTGACAGGAAAGGCCTTGGGGGGGGGCTACACCTTC	CASTLTGKALGGGYTF
few	TRBD2	TRBV20-1	TRBJ2-1	TGCAGTGCATCCGACGCCGGGACTAAAATGAATGAGCAGTTCTTC	CSASDAGTKMNEQFF
once	-	TRBV11-1	TRBJ2-1	TGTGCCAGCAGCCTTGGGCAGTGGGGGGGCCAAATCAGTGAGCAGTCCTTC	CASSLGQWGGQISEQSF
-	-	TRBV19	TRBJ2-3	TGTGCCAGTAGTAGGACCTGGGACACCGGGCCAGATACGCAGTATTTT	CASSRTWDTGPDTQYF
once	TRBD1	TRBV28	TRBJ2-1	TGTGCCAGCAGGACCCGGGACAGGCCCTCGGATGAGCAGTCCTTC	CASRTRDRPSDEQSF
-	-	TRBV5-1	TRBJ2-7	TGCGCCAGCAGCTCCCGCCCGAGCGAGCAGTACTTC	CASSSRPSEQYF
-	TRBD2	TRBV30	TRBJ2-1	TGTGCCTGGAGTATAGTAAGACCAGGCGGGAGAGGGGAGCAGTTCTTC	CAWSIVRPGGRGEQFF
many	TRBD1	TRBV5-1	TRBJ2-7	TGCGCCAGCAGCTTGGAGGACAGGGCCTACGAGCAGTACTTC	CASSLEDRAYEQYF
-	-	TRBV14	TRBJ1-2	TGTGCCAGCAGCCGGGACATGGCCGCCAACTATGGCTGCACCTTC	CASSRDMAANYGCTF
-	TRBD2	TRBV28	TRBJ2-7	TGTGCCAGCAGACGACGGGGGGGCATCAACGAGCAGTACTTC	CASRRRGGINEQYF
once	-	TRBV6-2/TRBV6-3	TRBJ2-1	TGTGCCAGAAGCGACTTCGGACAGAACCACAATGAGCAGTTCTTC	CARSDFGQNHNEQFF
many	-	TRBV1	TRBJ2-4	TGCACCAGCAGCCAAGTTCTCCGAGTGCCAGGGGCCAAAAACATTCAGTACTTC	CTSSQVLRVPGAKNIQYF
few	TRBD1	TRBV20-1	TRBJ1-4	TGCAGTGCCCTCCCCGGGACAGGGAAAGAAAAACTGTTTTTT	CSALPGTGKEKLFF
many	TRBD1	TRBV5-5	TRBJ2-2	TGTGCCAGCAGCCCCCGACAGGGGGTATTGTCCGGGGAGCTGTTTTTT	CASSPRQGVLSGELFF
-	TRBD1	TRBV10-3	TRBJ1-5	TGTGCCTCAAACCAGGGGGGAGGCAGCGATCAGCCCCAGCAATTT	CASNQGGGSDQPQQF
many	-	TRBV6-1	TRBJ1-1	TGTGCCAGCAGTGAAGAAGGCAGAAGAATGAACACTGAAGCTTTCTTT	CASSEEGRRMNTEAFF
-	-	TRBV5-1	TRBJ1-1	TGCGCCAGCAGCTTGATGGCAGGGCTGAACACTGAAGCTTTCTTT	CASSLMAGLNTEAFF
-	-	TRBV5-1	TRBJ2-5	TGCGCCAGCAACTTGCCAGGGGAGACCCAGTACTTC	CASNLPGETQYF
-	-	TRBV5-1	TRBJ1-5	TGCGCCAGCAACTTTGGAGGGCTAAATCAGCCCCAGCATTTT	CASNFGGLNQPQHF
-	-	TRBV10-3	TRBJ2-7	TGTGCCACCGGGAAGGTAAACCACGAGAAGTATTTC	CATGKVNHEKYF
few	-	TRBV13	TRBJ2-3	TGTGCCAGCAGCTTATTAGGCAGGGGCGCGGGAGATACGCAGTATTTT	CASSLLGRGAGDTQYF
many	-	TRBV7-9	TRBJ1-2	TGTGCCAGCAGCCGACGGGGAGTAGATGGCTACACCTTC	CASSRRGVDGYTF
-	TRBD1	TRBV5-1	TRBJ2-7	TGCGCCAGCAGCTTGGGGGGGACAGCAGACTACGAGCAGTACTTC	CASSLGGTADYEQYF
-	-	TRBV28	TRBJ2-4	TGTGCCAGCACTGCAGAGGGCTCCGCCAAAAACATTCAGTACTTC	CASTAEGSAKNIQYF
-	TRBD1	TRBV20-1	TRBJ2-3	TGCAGTGTCACACGACAGGGGAGCACAGATACGCAGTATTTT	CSVTRQGSTDTQYF
-	-	TRBV10-1	TRBJ2-7	TGCACCAGCAATGTCCGACAGGGAGGCGAGCAGTACTTC	CTSNVRQGGEQYF
-	-	TRBV11-2	TRBJ2-1	TGCGCCAGCAGCTTAAGGAGAAGTCTTTACAATGAGCAGTTCTTC	CASSLRRSLYNEQFF
few	-	TRBV6-5	TRBJ1-4	-	CASRCEGGLMKNCFF
-	-	TRBV7-9	TRBJ1-1	TGTGCCAGCCACTCCCTTGGCAGGGGAAGGAAAGCTTTCTTT	CASHSLGRGRKAFF
few	-	TRBV10-2	TRBJ2-1	TGCGCCAGTAGTGGTGGGGAGAGTTCCTACAATGAGCAGTTCTTC	CASSGGESSYNEQFF
-	TRBD2	TRBV11-2	TRBJ2-5	TGTGCCAGCAGCCCCTGGGAGGGCCGAGAGACCCGGTACTTC	CASSPWEGRETRYF
few	-	TRBV20-1	TRBJ2-5	TGCAGTGCTAGAGATCACGATGCGACTGTCGTTACCAAAGAGACCCAGTACTTC	CSARDHDATVVTKETQYF
large	-	TRBV29-1	TRBJ2-5	TGCAGCGTTGATGGGGGGCGGACCCAGTACTTC	CSVDGGRTQYF
few	-	TRBV14	TRBJ1-1	TGTGCCACCAGCCTAACGCCCTTGAGGGGCACTGAAGCTTTCTTT	CATSLTPLRGTEAFF
-	TRBD1	TRBV30	TRBJ1-5	TGTGCCTGGTCTGGACAGGGAGATAATCAGCCCCAGCATTTT	CAWSGQGDNQPQHF
-	TRBD2	TRBV11-2	TRBJ2-5	TGTGCCATCAGCCCCCGGGAGGGCCAAGAGACCCAGTACTTC	CAISPREGQETQYF
many	-	TRBV7-8	TRBJ1-5	TGTGCCAGCAGCTTAATGGCCGCTGCCCTCTTGGGCAATCAGCCCCAGCATTTT	CASSLMAAALLGNQPQHF
many	TRBD1	TRBV5-5	TRBJ2-7	TGTGCCAGCAGGCTGACAGGGGCCAGCTCCTACGAGCAGTACTTC	CASRLTGASSYEQYF
many	TRBD1	TRBV6-5	TRBJ1-2	TGTGCCAGCAGTCCCCCAGGGGGTTTCCAGAATGGCTACACCTTC	CASSPPGGFQNGYTF
many	TRBD2	TRBV10-2	TRBJ2-2	TGCGCCATCGGGACTAGCGGGACGACCGGGGAGCTGTTTTTT	CAIGTSGTTGELFF
many	-	TRBV4-2	TRBJ2-1	TGTGCCAGCAGCCAAGAAGACGGGATAGCCTCCTACAATGAGCAGTTCTTC	CASSQEDGIASYNEQFF
-	-	TRBV5-1	TRBJ1-1	TGCGCCAGCAGCATATCAGTGGGTGAAGCTTTCTTT	CASSISVGEAFF
-	TRBD2	TRBV6-2/TRBV6-3	TRBJ2-1	TGTACCAGCAGTTACTCGGAAGGTAGCGGGAGGGCCGGCTACAATGAGCAGTTATTC	CTSSYSEGSGRAGYNEQLF
-	-	TRBV2	TRBJ2-6	TGTGCCAGCAGTGTTGTGAGGGGGGCCAACGTCCTGTCTTTC	CASSVVRGANVLSF
many	-	TRBV11-2	TRBJ2-4	TGTGCCAGCAGCTTAAAAGGGCAGGGCGGAACCAAAAACATTCAGTACTTC	CASSLKGQGGTKNIQYF
-	TRBD1	TRBV6-1	TRBJ1-2	TGTGCCAGCAGTGTCGGGACAGGGAGTCCCTATGGCTACACCTTC	CASSVGTGSPYGYTF